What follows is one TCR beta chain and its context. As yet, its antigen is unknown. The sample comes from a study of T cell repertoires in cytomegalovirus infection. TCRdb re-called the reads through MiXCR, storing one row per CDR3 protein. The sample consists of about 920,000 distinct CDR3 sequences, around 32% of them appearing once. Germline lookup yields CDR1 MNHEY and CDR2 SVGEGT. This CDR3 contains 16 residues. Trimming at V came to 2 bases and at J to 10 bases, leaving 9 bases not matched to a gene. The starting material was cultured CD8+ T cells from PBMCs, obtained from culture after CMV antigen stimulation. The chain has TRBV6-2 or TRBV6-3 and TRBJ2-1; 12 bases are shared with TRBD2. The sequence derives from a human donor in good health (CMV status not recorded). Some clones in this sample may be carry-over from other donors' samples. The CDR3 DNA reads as TGTGCCAGCAGTTACGTGGGACTAGCGGGCTCGCAGGAGCAGTTCTTC. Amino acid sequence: CASSYVGLAGSQEQFF.